Given below is one T cell receptor beta chain in context. Its matching antigen is unknown. The donors (healthy individuals) were bone marrow donors. This CDR3 is 13 amino acids long. Germline CDR1 MNHEY, CDR2 SVGAGI. Trimming removed 6 bases at V and 7 bases at J, with 16 bases between. These data belong to a study of cytomegalovirus exposure and HLA in healthy donors. Primers included in the PCR were 60 Vbeta and 13 Jbeta primers. Clones were read by immunoSEQ multiplex PCR, and TCRdb kept only the in-frame ones, dropping some. The data contain fewer than 200,000 clones, about four fifths of them singletons. General study findings and limits: Researchers reported that three CMV-associated chains were confirmed in vitro as CMV antigen-specific. In a later analysis, HLA-C alleles had the fewest associated TCRs, DRB1 alleles the most.

The genes are TRBV6-5 and TRBJ2-7; maybe TRBD2 (5 bases). The origin of this receptor is a woman in her 30s in good health and CMV-seropositive. The sequenced sample was PBMCs. The chain's CDR3 is CASRTSASMEQYF. In nucleotides, the CDR3 is TGTGCCAGCAGAACATCGGCTAGCATGGAGCAGTACTTC.